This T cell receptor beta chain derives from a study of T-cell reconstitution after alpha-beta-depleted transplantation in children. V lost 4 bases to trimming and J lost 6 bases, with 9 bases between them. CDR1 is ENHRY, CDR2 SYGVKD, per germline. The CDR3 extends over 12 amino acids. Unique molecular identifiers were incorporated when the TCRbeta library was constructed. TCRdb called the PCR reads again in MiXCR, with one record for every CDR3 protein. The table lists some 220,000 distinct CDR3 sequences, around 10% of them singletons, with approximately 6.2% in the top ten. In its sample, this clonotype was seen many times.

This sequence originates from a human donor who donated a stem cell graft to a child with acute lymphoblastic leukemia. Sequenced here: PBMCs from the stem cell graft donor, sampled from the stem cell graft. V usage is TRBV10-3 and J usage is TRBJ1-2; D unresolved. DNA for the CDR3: TGTGCCATCAGTGGAGACAAGGATGGCTACACCTTC. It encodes CAISGDKDGYTF.